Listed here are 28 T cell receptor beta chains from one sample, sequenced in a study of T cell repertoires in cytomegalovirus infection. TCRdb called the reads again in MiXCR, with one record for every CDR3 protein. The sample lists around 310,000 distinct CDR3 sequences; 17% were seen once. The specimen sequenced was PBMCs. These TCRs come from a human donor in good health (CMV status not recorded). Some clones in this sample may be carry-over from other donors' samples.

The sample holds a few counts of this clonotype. CDR3 in amino acids: CSARDRTGGFGTDTQYF. The CDR3 DNA sequence: TGCAGTGCTAGAGATCGGACAGGAGGGTTCGGCACAGATACGCAGTATTTT. The rearrangement uses TRBV20-1 and TRBJ2-3; D is perhaps TRBD1 (7 bases). With 0 bases removed from V and 1 base from J, the gap between germline ends came to 17 bases. Germline V gene data show CDR1 as DFQATT and CDR2 as SNEGSKA (reference sequence). This CDR3 comprises 17 residues.

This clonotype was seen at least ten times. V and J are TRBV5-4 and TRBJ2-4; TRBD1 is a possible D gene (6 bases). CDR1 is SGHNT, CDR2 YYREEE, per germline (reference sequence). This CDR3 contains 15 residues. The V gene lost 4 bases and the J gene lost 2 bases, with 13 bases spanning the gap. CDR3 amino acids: CASSPGQYTKNIQYF. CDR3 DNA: TGTGCCAGCAGCCCTGGACAGTACACCAAAAACATTCAGTACTTC.

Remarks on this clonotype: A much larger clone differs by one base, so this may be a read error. CDR3 sequence reads: CASSLAVEPQHF. The CDR3 nucleotides are TGTGCCAGCAGCTTAGCTGTGGAGCCCCAGCATTTT. The rearrangement joins TRBV7-2 to TRBJ1-5; D is unresolved. The V end lost 0 bases, the J end lost 8 bases, and 5 bases lay between the germline ends. The CDR3 is 12 residues long. In germline, CDR1 is SGHTA, CDR2 FQGNSA.

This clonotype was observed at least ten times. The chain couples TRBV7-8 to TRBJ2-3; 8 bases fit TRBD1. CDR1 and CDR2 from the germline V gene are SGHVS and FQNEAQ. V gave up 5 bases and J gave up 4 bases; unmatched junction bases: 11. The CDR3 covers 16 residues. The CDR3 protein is CASSPYRQGRPDTQYF. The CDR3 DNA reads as TGTGCCAGCAGCCCCTACCGACAGGGGCGGCCAGATACGCAGTATTTT.

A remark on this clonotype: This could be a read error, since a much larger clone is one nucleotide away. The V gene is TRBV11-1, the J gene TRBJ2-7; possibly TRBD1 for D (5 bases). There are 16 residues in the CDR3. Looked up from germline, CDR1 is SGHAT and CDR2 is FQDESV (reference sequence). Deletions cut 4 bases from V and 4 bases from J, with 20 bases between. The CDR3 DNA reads TGTGCCAGCAGCTCAACTACCGACAGTAGCCATTACGAGCAGTACTTC. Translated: CASSSTTDSSHYEQYF.

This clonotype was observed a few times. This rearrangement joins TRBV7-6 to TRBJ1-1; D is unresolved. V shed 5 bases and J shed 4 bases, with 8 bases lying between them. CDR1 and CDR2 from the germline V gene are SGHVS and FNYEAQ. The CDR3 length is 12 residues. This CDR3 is CASSQFGTEAFF. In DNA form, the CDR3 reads TGTGCCAGCAGCCAGTTCGGCACTGAAGCTTTCTTT.

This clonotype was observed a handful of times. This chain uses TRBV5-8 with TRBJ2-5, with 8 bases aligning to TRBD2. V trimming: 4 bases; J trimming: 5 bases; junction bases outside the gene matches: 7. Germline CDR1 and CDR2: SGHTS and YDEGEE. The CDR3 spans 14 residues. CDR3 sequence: CASSRAGAEETQYF. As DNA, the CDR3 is TGTGCCAGCAGCCGAGCGGGGGCGGAGGAGACCCAGTACTTC.

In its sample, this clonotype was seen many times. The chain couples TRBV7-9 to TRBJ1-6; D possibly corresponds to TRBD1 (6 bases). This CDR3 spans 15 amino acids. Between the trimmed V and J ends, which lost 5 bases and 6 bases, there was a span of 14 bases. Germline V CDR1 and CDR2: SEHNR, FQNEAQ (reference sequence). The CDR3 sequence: CASSGRTAINSPLHF. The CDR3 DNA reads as TGTGCCAGCAGCGGCAGGACAGCCATTAATTCACCCCTCCACTTT.

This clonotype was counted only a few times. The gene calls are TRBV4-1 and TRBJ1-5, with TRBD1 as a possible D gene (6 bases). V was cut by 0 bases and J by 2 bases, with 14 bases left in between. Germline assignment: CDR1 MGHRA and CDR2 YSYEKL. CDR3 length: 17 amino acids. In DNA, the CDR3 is TGCGCCAGCAGCCAAGAGGGGGGGGGCCTGGGCAATCAGCCCCAGCATTTT. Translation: CASSQEGGGLGNQPQHF.

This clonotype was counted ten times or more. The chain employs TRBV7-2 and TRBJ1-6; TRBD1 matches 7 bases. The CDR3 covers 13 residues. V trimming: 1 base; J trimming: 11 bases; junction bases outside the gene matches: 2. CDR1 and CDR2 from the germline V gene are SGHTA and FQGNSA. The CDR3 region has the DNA TGTGCCAGCAGCTTAGGGGACAGACCACCCCTCCACTTT. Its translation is CASSLGDRPPLHF.

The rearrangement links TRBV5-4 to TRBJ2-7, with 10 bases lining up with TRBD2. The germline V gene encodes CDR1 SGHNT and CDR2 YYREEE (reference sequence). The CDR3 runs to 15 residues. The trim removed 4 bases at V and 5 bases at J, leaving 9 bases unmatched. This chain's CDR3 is CASSAATSGAHEQYF. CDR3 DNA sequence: TGTGCCAGCAGCGCGGCAACTAGCGGGGCCCACGAGCAGTACTTC.

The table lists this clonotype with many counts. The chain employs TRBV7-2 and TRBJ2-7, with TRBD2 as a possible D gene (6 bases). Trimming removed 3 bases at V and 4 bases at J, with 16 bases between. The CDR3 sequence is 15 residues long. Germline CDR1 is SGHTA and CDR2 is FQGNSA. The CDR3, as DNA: TGTGCCAGCAGCTTTTACCAAACGGGAGAGTACGAGCAGTACTTC. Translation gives CASSFYQTGEYEQYF.

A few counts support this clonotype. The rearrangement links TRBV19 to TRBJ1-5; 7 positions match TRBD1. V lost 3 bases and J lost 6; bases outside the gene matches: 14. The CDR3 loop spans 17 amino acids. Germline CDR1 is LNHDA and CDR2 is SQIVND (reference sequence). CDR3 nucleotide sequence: TGTGCCAGTAGTATTAGGGATAGGGGGCGCGGGGGTCAGCCCCAGCATTTT. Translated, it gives CASSIRDRGRGGQPQHF. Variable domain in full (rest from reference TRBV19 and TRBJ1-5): DGGITQSPKYLFRKEGQNVTLSCEQNLNHDAMYWYRQDPGQGLRLIYYSQIVNDFQKGDIAEGYSVSREKKESFPLTVTSAQKNPTAFYLCASSIRDRGRGGQPQHFGDGTRLSIL.

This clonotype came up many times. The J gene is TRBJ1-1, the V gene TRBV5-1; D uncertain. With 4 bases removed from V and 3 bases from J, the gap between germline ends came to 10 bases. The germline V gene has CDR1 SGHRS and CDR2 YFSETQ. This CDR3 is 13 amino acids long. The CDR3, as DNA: TGCGCCAGCAGCGTCCTAACAGACACTGAAGCTTTCTTT. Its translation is CASSVLTDTEAFF.

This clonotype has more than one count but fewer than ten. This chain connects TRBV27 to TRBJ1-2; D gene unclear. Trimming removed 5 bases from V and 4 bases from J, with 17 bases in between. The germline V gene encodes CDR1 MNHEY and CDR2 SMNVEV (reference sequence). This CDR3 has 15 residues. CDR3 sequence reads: CASSPSPSRSYGYTF. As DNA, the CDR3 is TGTGCCAGCAGTCCCTCCCCGTCCCGGAGCTATGGCTACACCTTC.

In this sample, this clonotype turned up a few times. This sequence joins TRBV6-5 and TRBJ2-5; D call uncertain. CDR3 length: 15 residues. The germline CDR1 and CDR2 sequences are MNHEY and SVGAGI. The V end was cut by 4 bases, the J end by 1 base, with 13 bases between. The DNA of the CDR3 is TGTGCCAGCAGTTTAGGGCCGATGCCCCAAGAGACCCAGTACTTC. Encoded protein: CASSLGPMPQETQYF.

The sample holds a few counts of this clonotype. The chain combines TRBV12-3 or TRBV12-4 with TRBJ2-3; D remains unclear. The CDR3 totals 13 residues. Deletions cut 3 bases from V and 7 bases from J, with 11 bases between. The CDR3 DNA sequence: TGTGCCAGCAGTTTCCACGGATCCAATACGCAGTATTTT. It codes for CASSFHGSNTQYF.

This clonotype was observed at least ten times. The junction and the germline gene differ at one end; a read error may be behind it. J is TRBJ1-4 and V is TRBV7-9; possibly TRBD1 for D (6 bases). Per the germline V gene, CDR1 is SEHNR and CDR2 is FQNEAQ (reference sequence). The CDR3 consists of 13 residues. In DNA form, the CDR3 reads TGTGCCAGCAGTTTAGACAGGAATGAAAAACTGTTTTTT. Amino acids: CASSLDRNEKLFF.

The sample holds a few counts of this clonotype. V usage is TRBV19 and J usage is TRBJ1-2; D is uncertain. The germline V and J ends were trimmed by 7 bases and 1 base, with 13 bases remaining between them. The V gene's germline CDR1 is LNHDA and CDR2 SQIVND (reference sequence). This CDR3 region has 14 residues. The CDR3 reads CASTRGFNNYGYTF. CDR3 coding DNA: TGTGCCAGTACTCGAGGTTTCAATAACTATGGCTACACCTTC.

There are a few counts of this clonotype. CDR3 nucleotide sequence: TGTGCCAGCAGAAACATCGAAGAGCACTATGGCTACACCTTC. Its protein is CASRNIEEHYGYTF. V gene TRBV2 combines with J gene TRBJ1-2; D remains unclear. The CDR3 extends over 14 amino acids. Trimming took 6 bases from V and 3 from J, leaving 14 bases between them. Germline loops: CDR1 SNHLY, CDR2 FYNNEI.

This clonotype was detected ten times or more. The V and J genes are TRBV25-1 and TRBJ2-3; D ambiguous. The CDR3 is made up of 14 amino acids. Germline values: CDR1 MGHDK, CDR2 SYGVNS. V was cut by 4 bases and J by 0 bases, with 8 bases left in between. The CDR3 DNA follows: TGTGCCAGCAGTGGCGCTCTGAGCACAGATACGCAGTATTTT. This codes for CASSGALSTDTQYF.

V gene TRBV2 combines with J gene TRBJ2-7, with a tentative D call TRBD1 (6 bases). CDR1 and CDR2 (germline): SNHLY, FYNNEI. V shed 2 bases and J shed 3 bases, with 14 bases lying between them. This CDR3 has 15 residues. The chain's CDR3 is CASSERPDSGYEQYF. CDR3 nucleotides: TGTGCCAGCAGTGAACGCCCGGACAGCGGCTACGAGCAGTACTTC.

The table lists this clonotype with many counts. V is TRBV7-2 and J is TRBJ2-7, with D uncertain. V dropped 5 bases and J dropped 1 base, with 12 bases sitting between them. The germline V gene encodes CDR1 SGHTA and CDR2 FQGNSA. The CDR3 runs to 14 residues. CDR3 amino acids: CASSEHRASYEQYF. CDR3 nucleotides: TGTGCCAGCAGCGAACACCGGGCATCCTACGAGCAGTACTTC. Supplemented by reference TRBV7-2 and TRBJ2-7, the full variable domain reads GAGVSQSPSNKVTEKGKDVELRCDPISGHTALYWYRQSLGQGLEFLIYFQGNSAPDKSGLPSDRFSAERTGGSVSTLTIQRTQQEDSAVYLCASSEHRASYEQYFGPGTRLTVT.

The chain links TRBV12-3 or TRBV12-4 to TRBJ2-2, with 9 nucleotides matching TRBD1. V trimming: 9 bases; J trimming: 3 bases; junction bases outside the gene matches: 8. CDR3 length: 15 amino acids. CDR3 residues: CASKDGTGYTGELFF. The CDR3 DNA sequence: TGTGCCAGTAAAGACGGGACAGGGTACACCGGGGAGCTGTTTTTT.

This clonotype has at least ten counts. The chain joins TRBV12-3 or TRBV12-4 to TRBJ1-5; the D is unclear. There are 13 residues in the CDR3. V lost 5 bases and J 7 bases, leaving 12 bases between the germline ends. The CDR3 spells CASSPRTEQPQHF. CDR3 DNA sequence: TGTGCCAGCAGTCCCCGGACTGAACAGCCCCAGCATTTT.

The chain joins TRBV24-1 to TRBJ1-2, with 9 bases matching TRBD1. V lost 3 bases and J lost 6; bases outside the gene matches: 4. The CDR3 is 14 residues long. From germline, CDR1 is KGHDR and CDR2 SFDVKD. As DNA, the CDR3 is TGTGCCACCAGTGATGGGACAGGGCGAGATGGCTACACCTTC. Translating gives CATSDGTGRDGYTF.

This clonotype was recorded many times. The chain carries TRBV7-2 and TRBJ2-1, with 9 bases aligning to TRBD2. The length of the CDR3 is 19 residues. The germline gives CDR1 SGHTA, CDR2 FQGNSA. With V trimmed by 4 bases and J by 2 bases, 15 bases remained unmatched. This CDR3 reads CASSSHPQLIAGAYNEQFF. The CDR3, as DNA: TGTGCCAGCAGCTCGCACCCCCAACTAATAGCGGGGGCCTACAATGAGCAGTTCTTC.

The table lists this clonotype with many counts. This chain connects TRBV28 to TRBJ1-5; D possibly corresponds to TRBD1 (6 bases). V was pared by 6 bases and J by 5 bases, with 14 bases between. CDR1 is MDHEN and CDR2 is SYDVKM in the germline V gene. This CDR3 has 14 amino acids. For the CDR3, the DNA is TGTGCCAGCAGCCGTGGGGACACCGATCAGCCCCAGCATTTT. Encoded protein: CASSRGDTDQPQHF.